The entry that follows covers one TCR beta chain sequence. In blood CD8+ and CD4+ T cells, TCR beta underwent sequencing. Relapsing-remitting disease, either stable or active, was present in the multiple sclerosis controls, who were treatment-naive patients. FACS enriched CD8+ TEMRA cells, while bulk CD8+ and CD4+ were negatively isolated. The sample comes from a study of CD8 T cells in Susac syndrome. RNA amounts of roughly 0.45 to 1 ug underwent reverse transcription with random hexamers. TCRdb ran MiXCR on the immunoSEQ multiplex PCR reads and lists one entry per CDR3 protein. In the table there are around 180,000 distinct CDR3 sequences, around 95% of which are singletons. Germline V lookup: CDR1 SNHLY, CDR2 FYNNEI. V was clipped by 11 bases and J by 7 bases, with 17 bases between them. The CDR3 totals 12 residues.

The sequence derives from a human donor with multiple sclerosis. Specimen: CD4+ T cells from PBMCs. This chain links TRBV2 with TRBJ1-2; D is possibly TRBD1 (5 bases). The CDR3 DNA sequence: TGTGCCCGCAAAGGGGTTGACGGTGGCTACACCTTC. Amino acids: CARKGVDGGYTF.